Each of the 31 T cell receptor beta chains below was sequenced from the same sample in a study of blood T cell repertoires in COVID-19. Clones were read by immunoSEQ multiplex PCR, and TCRdb kept only the in-frame ones, dropping some. Among fewer than 350,000 clones, 85% to 90% were seen once, and the ten largest hold 4.1%. Source material: PBMCs or T cells enriched from blood (not recorded which). The source of these receptors is a woman younger than 45 with acute COVID-19.

This clone was counted once. V is TRBV6-6 and J is TRBJ1-6; D is possibly TRBD1 (6 bases). Looked up from germline, CDR1 is MNHNY and CDR2 is SVGAGI (reference sequence). V lost 7 bases and J 6 bases, leaving 16 bases between the germline ends. The CDR3 has 15 residues. The CDR3 region has the DNA TGTGCCAGCACTAGAACCGGGACAAGTAATTCACCCCTCCACTTT. The encoded protein is CASTRTGTSNSPLHF.

CDR3 region: CASSLSSGSGETQYF. CDR3 DNA sequence: TGCGCCAGCAGCTTGAGCAGCGGGAGTGGAGAGACCCAGTACTTC. The chain has TRBV5-1 and TRBJ2-5, with 8 bases aligning to TRBD2. The germline CDR1 and CDR2 sequences are SGHRS and YFSETQ. This CDR3 has 15 residues. V gave up 1 base and J gave up 4 bases; unmatched junction bases: 6.

The gene calls are TRBV5-1 and TRBJ2-5; D gene ambiguous. The V end lost 0 bases, the J end lost 3 bases, and 6 bases lay between the germline ends. The CDR3 extends over 13 amino acids. CDR1 is SGHRS, CDR2 YFSETQ, per germline. For the CDR3, the DNA is TGCGCCAGCAGCTTGGCTAGTGAAGAGACCCAGTACTTC. This encodes CASSLASEETQYF.

The genes are TRBV7-9 and TRBJ1-4, with D possibly TRBD1 on 5 matching bases. Per the germline V gene, CDR1 is SEHNR and CDR2 is FQNEAQ (reference sequence). CDR3 length: 15 residues. Trimming removed 5 bases from V and 0 bases from J, with 10 bases in between. For the CDR3, the DNA is TGTGCCAGCAGCCCCCAGGGCTCAACTAATGAAAAACTGTTTTTT. It encodes CASSPQGSTNEKLFF. The variable domain in full, completed from reference TRBV7-9 and TRBJ1-4, reads DTGVSQNPRHKITKRGQNVTFRCDPISEHNRLYWYRQTLGQGPEFLTYFQNEAQLEKSRLLSDRFSAERPKGSFSTLEIQRTEQGDSAMYLCASSPQGSTNEKLFFGSGTQLSVL.

On this clone: Other DNA sequences in the sample encode the same CDR3. V gene TRBV14 combines with J gene TRBJ2-7, with D unresolved. CDR1 SGHDN and CDR2 FVKESK come from the germline V gene. Trimming shortened V by 4 bases and J by 3 bases, and 7 bases separated the two germline ends. CDR3 length: 12 amino acids. CDR3 residues: CASSPGHYEQYF. In DNA form, the CDR3 reads TGTGCCAGCAGCCCGGGTCACTACGAGCAGTACTTC.

V and J are TRBV7-6 and TRBJ2-2; D unresolved. The germline gives CDR1 SGHVS, CDR2 FNYEAQ. Trimming took 5 bases from V and 2 from J, leaving 12 bases between them. The CDR3 loop spans 15 amino acids. Here the CDR3 DNA reads TGTGCCAGCAGCCCCCCCCCTAGTAACACCGGGGAGCTGTTTTTT. This encodes CASSPPPSNTGELFF.

The J gene is TRBJ2-2, the V gene TRBV9, with a tentative D call TRBD2 (5 bases). V lost 0 bases and J 10 bases, leaving 10 bases between the germline ends. The CDR3 length is 13 residues. Per the germline V gene, CDR1 is SGDLS and CDR2 is YYNGEE. This CDR3 is CASSVGSEKELFF. The CDR3 DNA reads as TGTGCCAGCAGCGTAGGTAGCGAAAAGGAGCTGTTTTTT. The full variable domain, in which reference TRBV9 and TRBJ2-2 provide the parts outside the CDR3, is DSGVTQTPKHLITATGQRVTLRCSPRSGDLSVYWYQQSLDQGLQFLIQYYNGEERAKGNILERFSAQQFPDLHSELNLSSLELGDSALYFCASSVGSEKELFFGEGSRLTVL.

This clone was seen just once. This sequence joins TRBV14 and TRBJ2-6, with D possibly being TRBD2 (5 bases). Per germline, CDR1 SGHDN and CDR2 FVKESK. This CDR3 has 17 amino acids. Trimming shortened V by 1 base and J by 0 bases, and 10 bases separated the two germline ends. The CDR3 DNA reads as TGTGCCAGCAGCCAAGTCGACGGACTCTCTGGGGCCAACGTCCTGACTTTC. This gives the protein CASSQVDGLSGANVLTF.

This clone occurred once. A read error may produce the germline difference seen at one junction end. V gene TRBV7-7 combines with J gene TRBJ2-1; 11 positions match TRBD2. The CDR3 length is 15 residues. Germline V CDR1 and CDR2: SSHAT, FNYEAQ (reference sequence). As DNA, the CDR3 is TGTGCTAGCAGCTTAGCAGCTAGCGGGAGGAATGAGCAGTTCTTC. Its translation: CASSLAASGRNEQFF.

J is TRBJ1-2 and V is TRBV29-1; D is unresolved. Trimming pared 1 base from V and 6 bases from J, leaving 12 bases between. The CDR3 has 13 amino acids. Germline CDR1 reads SQVTM; CDR2 reads ANQGSEA. CDR3 coding DNA: TGCAGCGTTGAAGGGGCATCGGCCAATGGCTACACCTTC. Its translation is CSVEGASANGYTF. Combining the CDR3 with reference TRBV29-1 and TRBJ1-2 gives the whole variable domain SAVISQKPSRDICQRGTSLTIQCQVDSQVTMMFWYRQQPGQSLTLIATANQGSEATYESGFVIDKFPISRPNLTFSTLTVSNMSPEDSSIYLCSVEGASANGYTFGSGTRLTVV.

The chain combines TRBV6-5 with TRBJ1-2, with 10 bases aligning to TRBD1. CDR1 MNHEY and CDR2 SVGAGI come from the germline V gene. CDR3 length equals 15 residues. V trimming: 7 bases; J trimming: 4 bases; junction bases outside the gene matches: 9. The CDR3 loop is CASKDSGTGAYGYTF. CDR3 DNA sequence: TGTGCCAGCAAAGACTCCGGGACAGGGGCCTATGGCTACACCTTC.

This chain uses TRBV5-1 with TRBJ2-1; 11 bases are a match to TRBD2. CDR1 SGHRS and CDR2 YFSETQ come from the germline V gene. Unmatched junction bases numbered 5, after V lost 1 base and J lost 8 bases. The CDR3 covers 15 residues. CDR3 sequence (DNA): TGCGCCAGCAGCTTGACTAGCGGGAGTAGGTATGAGCAGTTCTTC. This encodes CASSLTSGSRYEQFF.

The chain is built from TRBV4-1 and TRBJ2-7; D gene ambiguous. The CDR3 length is 15 residues. Per germline, CDR1 MGHRA and CDR2 YSYEKL. V lost 2 bases and J 0 bases, leaving 11 bases between the germline ends. This chain's CDR3 is CASSQLNAASYEQYF. In nucleotides, the CDR3 is TGCGCCAGCAGCCAACTCAACGCGGCCTCCTACGAGCAGTACTTC.

The CDR3 here is CASSPSEGLAGVSYNEQFF. In nucleotides, the CDR3 is TGTGCCAGCTCACCATCTGAGGGACTAGCGGGAGTGTCATACAATGAGCAGTTCTTC. The chain employs TRBV18 and TRBJ2-1; TRBD2 aligns across 14 bases. Germline CDR1 KGHSH, CDR2 LQKENI. The CDR3 has 19 residues. The ends lost 2 bases at V and 4 bases at J; junction bases unmatched: 10.

This chain joins TRBV28 and TRBJ1-2; TRBD1 might be the D (6 bases). There are 12 residues in the CDR3. Germline CDR1 reads MDHEN; CDR2 reads SYDVKM. Trimming shortened V by 4 bases and J by 5 bases, and 8 bases separated the two germline ends. CDR3 amino acids: CASSSDSYGYTF. For the CDR3, the DNA is TGTGCCAGCAGTTCGGACAGTTATGGCTACACCTTC.

The V and J genes are TRBV18 and TRBJ2-1, with D possibly TRBD2 on 6 matching bases. In germline, CDR1 is KGHSH, CDR2 LQKENI. V was cut by 2 bases and J by 11 bases, with 13 bases left in between. The CDR3 covers 13 residues. The CDR3 DNA reads TGTGCCAGCTCACCAGGGGAGGATCAGAAGCAGTTCTTC. As protein: CASSPGEDQKQFF.

The chain couples TRBV2 to TRBJ2-7, with 9 bases matching TRBD2. The germline gives CDR1 SNHLY, CDR2 FYNNEI. There are 16 residues in the CDR3. V was pared by 6 bases and J by 0 bases, with 9 bases of the junction left unmatched. The CDR3 here is CASRTAGTSLSYEQYF. Written as DNA, the CDR3 is TGTGCCAGCAGAACGGCTGGGACTAGCCTCTCCTACGAGCAGTACTTC.

This chain uses TRBV7-3 with TRBJ2-3; 12 bases line up with TRBD2. V lost 4 bases to trimming and J lost 1 base; unmatched junction nucleotides: 3. The germline V gene encodes CDR1 SGHTA and CDR2 FQGTGA. The CDR3 totals 16 residues. DNA for the CDR3: TGTGCCAGCAGCTCATGGACTAGCGGGGGCACAGATACGCAGTATTTT. Protein: CASSSWTSGGTDTQYF. Filled out from reference TRBV7-3 and TRBJ2-3, the complete variable domain reads GAGVSQTPSNKVTEKGKYVELRCDPISGHTALYWYRQSLGQGPEFLIYFQGTGAADDSGLPNDRFFAVRPEGSVSTLKIQRTERGDSAVYLCASSSWTSGGTDTQYFGPGTRLTVL.

V and J are TRBV6-1 and TRBJ1-5; 9 nucleotides agree with TRBD1. The length of the CDR3 is 17 residues. The germline V gene has CDR1 MNHNS and CDR2 SASEGT. The V gene end was trimmed by 2 bases and the J gene end by 4 bases; junction bases not matched to a gene: 9. The CDR3 reads CASSEIGQGFGNQPQHF. The CDR3 DNA reads as TGTGCCAGCAGTGAAATCGGACAGGGGTTTGGTAATCAGCCCCAGCATTTT.

This chain links TRBV2 with TRBJ2-2; 7 positions agree with TRBD1. The ends lost 10 bases at V and 3 bases at J; junction bases unmatched: 8. Germline-derived CDR1 and CDR2 are SNHLY and FYNNEI. The CDR3 totals 14 residues. CDR3 loop: CAKRQGPYTGELFF. CDR3 nucleotide sequence: TGTGCCAAAAGACAGGGACCGTACACCGGGGAGCTGTTTTTT.

The chain joins TRBV7-8 to TRBJ1-4, with a tentative D call TRBD1 (6 bases). This CDR3 is 17 amino acids long. Trimming left V 5 bases short and J 0 bases short, with 16 bases between. Germline CDR1 and CDR2: SGHVS and FQNEAQ. In DNA form, the CDR3 reads TGTGCCAGCAGCCTAAAGACGAGACAGGCAACTAATGAAAAACTGTTTTTT. Encoded protein: CASSLKTRQATNEKLFF. The complete variable domain, with remaining parts taken from reference TRBV7-8 and TRBJ1-4, reads GAGVSQSPRYKVAKRGQDVALRCDPISGHVSLFWYQQALGQGPEFLTYFQNEAQLDKSGLPSDRFFAERPEGSVSTLKIQRTQQEDSAVYLCASSLKTRQATNEKLFFGSGTQLSVL.

The chain joins TRBV3-1 (or the pseudogene TRBV3-2) to TRBJ2-4, with a possible D match to TRBD2 (5 bases). Trimming cost V 4 bases and J 3 bases, with 25 bases left between them. Germline values: CDR1 LGHDT, CDR2 YNNKEL (reference sequence). The CDR3 sequence is 19 residues long. CDR3 sequence: CASSRLGGTGKVGKNIQYF. The CDR3 DNA follows: TGTGCCAGCAGCCGCCTTGGAGGCACGGGAAAGGTGGGCAAAAACATTCAGTACTTC.

The rearrangement uses TRBV5-1 and TRBJ2-7; a possible D gene is TRBD2 (6 bases). Trimming pared 0 bases from V and 5 bases from J, leaving 9 bases between. The CDR3 is 13 residues long. Germline values: CDR1 SGHRS, CDR2 YFSETQ. The CDR3 protein is CASSLVGGNEQYF. CDR3 in DNA: TGCGCCAGCAGCTTGGTCGGAGGGAACGAGCAGTACTTC.

In this sample, this clone turned up once. Sequence at one end of the junction differs from germline and may be a read error. The chain links TRBV7-9 to TRBJ1-2, with 8 bases that match TRBD1. Per germline, CDR1 SEHNR and CDR2 FQNEAQ (reference sequence). The length of the CDR3 is 18 residues. The CDR3 here is CASSPPSPLDRAGYGCTF. Here the CDR3 DNA reads TGTGCCAGCAGCCCCCCCTCACCCCTGGACAGGGCGGGTTATGGCTGCACCTTC.

The chain uses TRBV2 and TRBJ2-3; 10 nucleotides agree with TRBD2. The germline CDR1 and CDR2 sequences are SNHLY and FYNNEI. The trim removed 7 bases at V and 0 bases at J, leaving 7 bases unmatched. CDR3 size: 16 residues. CDR3 coding DNA: TGTGCCAGCATAACTAGCGGGGAGGAAAGCACAGATACGCAGTATTTT. This sequence encodes CASITSGEESTDTQYF.

The V call is TRBV29-1, the J call TRBJ2-7; TRBD1 might be the D (6 bases). The V and J ends lost 0 bases and 9 bases respectively, with 18 bases between them. This CDR3 is 14 amino acids long. In germline, CDR1 is SQVTM, CDR2 ANQGSEA. This chain's CDR3 is CSVEDQRGGLSQYF. CDR3 sequence (DNA): TGCAGCGTTGAAGATCAAAGAGGGGGTCTCTCGCAGTACTTC.

The chain couples TRBV11-1 to TRBJ2-3; 7 nucleotides agree with TRBD2. The CDR3 extends over 16 amino acids. V trimming: 2 bases; J trimming: 2 bases; junction bases outside the gene matches: 7. The V gene's germline CDR1 is SGHAT and CDR2 FQDESV (reference sequence). This chain's CDR3 is CASSLSVGGPTDTQYF. DNA for the CDR3: TGTGCCAGCAGCTTAAGCGTGGGAGGGCCCACAGATACGCAGTATTTT. Variable domain in full (rest from reference TRBV11-1 and TRBJ2-3): EAEVAQSPRYKITEKSQAVAFWCDPISGHATLYWYRQILGQGPELLVQFQDESVVDDSQLPKDRFSAERLKGVDSTLKIQPAELGDSAMYLCASSLSVGGPTDTQYFGPGTRLTVL.

The rearrangement uses TRBV28 and TRBJ1-4; 9 nucleotides align to TRBD1. The CDR3 is 14 residues long. CDR1 and CDR2 (germline): MDHEN, SYDVKM. Trimming at V came to 5 bases and at J to 16 bases, leaving 14 bases not matched to a gene. The CDR3 DNA is TGTGCCAGCAGTCCCCAGGACAGGGGCTCCACCCGGTTTTTT. Translated, it gives CASSPQDRGSTRFF.

The chain links TRBV30 to TRBJ2-7, with TRBD1 matching over 10 bases. This CDR3 contains 15 residues. Looked up from germline, CDR1 is GTSNPN and CDR2 is SVGIG (reference sequence). Germline trimming cut 2 bases from V and 5 bases from J; bases unmatched to any gene: 9. The CDR3 DNA reads TGTGCCTGGAGTCCTCCGGGACAGGGGAGCCACGAGCAGTACTTC. This encodes CAWSPPGQGSHEQYF.

The V and J genes are TRBV5-6 and TRBJ2-7; 7 positions match TRBD2. This CDR3 contains 15 residues. With 4 bases clipped from V and 7 bases from J, the junction kept 14 bases outside the gene matches. Germline assignment: CDR1 SGHDT and CDR2 YYEEEE. The CDR3 reads CASSRGGTAGGEQYF. The CDR3 DNA reads TGTGCCAGCAGCCGGGGTGGGACCGCCGGGGGGGAGCAGTACTTC.

This chain connects TRBV30 to TRBJ2-5; no clear D gene. The CDR3 is made up of 14 amino acids. Per germline, CDR1 GTSNPN and CDR2 SVGIG (reference sequence). Deletions cut 0 bases from V and 5 bases from J, with 13 bases between. CDR3 in amino acids: CAWSVMRLMETQYF. The CDR3 nucleotides read TGTGCCTGGAGTGTAATGCGGCTTATGGAGACCCAGTACTTC. Full variable domain (missing parts from reference TRBV30 and TRBJ2-5): SQTIHQWPATLVQPVGSPLSLECTVEGTSNPNLYWYRQAAGRGLQLLFYSVGIGQISSEVPQNLSASRPQDRQFILSSKKLLLSDSGFYLCAWSVMRLMETQYFGPGTRLLVL.